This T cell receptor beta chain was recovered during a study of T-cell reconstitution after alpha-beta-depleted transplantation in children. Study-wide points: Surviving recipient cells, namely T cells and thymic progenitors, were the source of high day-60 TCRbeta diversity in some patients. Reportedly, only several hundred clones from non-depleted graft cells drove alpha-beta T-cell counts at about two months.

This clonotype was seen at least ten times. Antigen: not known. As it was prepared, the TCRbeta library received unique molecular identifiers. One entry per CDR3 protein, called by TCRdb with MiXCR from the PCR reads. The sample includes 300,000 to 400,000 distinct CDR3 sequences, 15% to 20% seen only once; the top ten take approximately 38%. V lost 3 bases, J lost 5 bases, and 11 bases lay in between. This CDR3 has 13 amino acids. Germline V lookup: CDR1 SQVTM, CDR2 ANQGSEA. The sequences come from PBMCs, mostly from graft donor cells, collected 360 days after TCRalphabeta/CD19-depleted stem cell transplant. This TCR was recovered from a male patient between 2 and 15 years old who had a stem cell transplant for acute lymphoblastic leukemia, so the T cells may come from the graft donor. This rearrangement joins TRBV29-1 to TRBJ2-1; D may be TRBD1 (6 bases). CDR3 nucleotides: TGCAGCGTTGAGGGACACCGGAACAATGAGCAGTTCTTC. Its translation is CSVEGHRNNEQFF.